The sequence of this TCR beta chain was determined in a study of shared clonotypes between healthy human individuals. Study-wide results and limits: Shared clonotypes: about 5.3% naive CD4, around 3.5% naive CD8, about 2.5% memory CD4, 0.4% to 0.5% memory CD8. Clonotypes which were not shared had lower generation probabilities than clonotypes that all four donors shared.

Naive CD8 cells were CD45RO-negative, positively selected for CCR7, excluding terminally differentiated effector memory CD45RA+ cells. A roughly 200 ng quantity of DNA, 25,000 to 35,000 T cell genomes, went into the sorted-subset replicate PCRs. The method was immunoSEQ multiplex PCR; TCRdb's version includes in-frame clones alone and lacks a portion of them. Counted here are 2 million or so clones, over 85% occurring once; the ten biggest clones make up about 1.1%. Remarks on this clone: Antigen unknown.

The germline CDR1 and CDR2 sequences are MGHRA and YSYEKL. The V end lost 5 bases, the J end lost 2 bases, and 9 bases lay between the germline ends. The CDR3 has 13 residues. This TCR derives from a man between 18 and 29 years old in good health. What was sequenced was naive CD8+ T cells sorted from blood. This chain joins TRBV4-1 and TRBJ2-5; D unresolved. In DNA, the CDR3 is TGCGCCAGCAGCTCAGAAGTTCAAGAGACCCAGTACTTC. Its protein is CASSSEVQETQYF.